This T cell receptor beta chain came from a study of T cell responses to AZD1222 COVID-19 vaccine. CDR1 and CDR2 from the germline V gene are MRHNA and SNTAGT. The CDR3 spans 14 residues. V lost 6 bases, J lost 0 bases, and 1 base stayed unmatched. This clone was observed a single time. What it binds is not known. Overall study results and limits: A rise in Spike-specific TCR breadth and depth followed two AZD1222 doses.

Profiled with immunoSEQ multiplex PCR; TCRdb holds only in-frame clones, not every one. This table has more than 100,000 clones, 92% appearing once. This receptor was identified in an adult in good health. Sequenced material: peripheral blood, taken on day 0 of AZD1222 vaccination. The gene calls are TRBV6-4 and TRBJ2-2; 7 nucleotides align to TRBD1. The CDR3 DNA is TGTGCCAGCAGCGGGACAGCGAACACCGGGGAGCTGTTTTTT. This translates into CASSGTANTGELFF.